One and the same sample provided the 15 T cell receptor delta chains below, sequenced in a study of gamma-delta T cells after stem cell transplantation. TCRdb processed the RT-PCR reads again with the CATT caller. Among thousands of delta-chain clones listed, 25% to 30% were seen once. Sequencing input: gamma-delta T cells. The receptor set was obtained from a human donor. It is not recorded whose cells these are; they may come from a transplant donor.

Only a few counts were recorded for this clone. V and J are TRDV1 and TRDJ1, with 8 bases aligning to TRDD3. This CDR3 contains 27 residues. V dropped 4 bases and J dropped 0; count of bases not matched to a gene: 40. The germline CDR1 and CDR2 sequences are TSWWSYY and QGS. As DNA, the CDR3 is TGTGCTCTTGGGGCTCCGAATCCCTCCATTCCCCATTTTGGGTACTGGGGGTCCTCGCCGTACACCGATAAACTCATCTTT. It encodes CALGAPNPSIPHFGYWGSSPYTDKLIF.

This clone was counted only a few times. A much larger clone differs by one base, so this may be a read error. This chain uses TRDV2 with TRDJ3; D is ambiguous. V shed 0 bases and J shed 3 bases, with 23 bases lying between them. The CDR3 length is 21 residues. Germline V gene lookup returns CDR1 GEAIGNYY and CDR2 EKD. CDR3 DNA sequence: TGTGCCTGTGACACCGCGGAAACTAATCTTAAGGGTTTCTGGGACACCCGACAGATGTTTTTC. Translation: CACDTAETNLKGFWDTRQMFF.

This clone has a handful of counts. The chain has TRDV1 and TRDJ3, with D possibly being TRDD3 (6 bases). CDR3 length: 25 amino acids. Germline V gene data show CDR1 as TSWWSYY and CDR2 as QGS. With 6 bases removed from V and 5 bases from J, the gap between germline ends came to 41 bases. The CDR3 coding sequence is TGTGCTCTTGGCGATGTCCCGGCAAGCCCCTGCGACTGGGTTGAGGTGCAAGGGGACACCCGACAGATGTTTTTC. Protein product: CALGDVPASPCDWVEVQGDTRQMFF.

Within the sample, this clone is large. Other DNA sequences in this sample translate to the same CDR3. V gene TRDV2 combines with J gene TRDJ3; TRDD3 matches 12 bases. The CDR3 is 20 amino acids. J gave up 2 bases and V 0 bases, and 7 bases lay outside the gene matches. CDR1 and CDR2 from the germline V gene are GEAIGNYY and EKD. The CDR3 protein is CACDTVLGDTHTWDTRQMFF. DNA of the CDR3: TGTGCCTGTGACACCGTACTGGGGGATACCCACACCTGGGACACCCGACAGATGTTTTTC.

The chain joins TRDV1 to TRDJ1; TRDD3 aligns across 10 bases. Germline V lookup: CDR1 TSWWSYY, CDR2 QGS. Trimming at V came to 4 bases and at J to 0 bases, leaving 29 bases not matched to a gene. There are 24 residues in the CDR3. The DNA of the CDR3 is TGTGCTCTTGGGGTAGGGTTTAATTCCTATCGGACTGTACTGGGGGATGCGGACACCGATAAACTCATCTTT. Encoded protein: CALGVGFNSYRTVLGDADTDKLIF.

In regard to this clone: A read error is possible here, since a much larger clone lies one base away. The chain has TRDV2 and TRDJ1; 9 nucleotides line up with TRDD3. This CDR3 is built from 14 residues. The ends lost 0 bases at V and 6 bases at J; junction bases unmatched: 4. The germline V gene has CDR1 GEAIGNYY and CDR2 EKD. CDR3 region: CACDTWGIWNKLIF. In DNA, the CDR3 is TGTGCCTGTGACACCTGGGGGATATGGAATAAACTCATCTTT.

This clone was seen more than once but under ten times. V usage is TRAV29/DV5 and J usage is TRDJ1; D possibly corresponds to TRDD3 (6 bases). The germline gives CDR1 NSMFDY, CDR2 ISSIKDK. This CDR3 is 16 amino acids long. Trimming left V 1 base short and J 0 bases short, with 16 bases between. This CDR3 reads CAASSLGIWYTDKLIF. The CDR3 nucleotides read TGTGCAGCAAGCTCCCTGGGGATTTGGTACACCGATAAACTCATCTTT.

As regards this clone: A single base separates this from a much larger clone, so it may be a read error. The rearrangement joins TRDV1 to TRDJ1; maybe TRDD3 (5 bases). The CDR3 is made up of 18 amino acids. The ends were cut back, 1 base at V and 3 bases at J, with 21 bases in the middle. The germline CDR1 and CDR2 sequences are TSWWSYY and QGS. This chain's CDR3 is CALGEPRGRGINADKLIF. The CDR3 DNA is TGTGCTCTTGGGGAACCCAGAGGCAGAGGGATTAACGCCGATAAACTCATCTTT.

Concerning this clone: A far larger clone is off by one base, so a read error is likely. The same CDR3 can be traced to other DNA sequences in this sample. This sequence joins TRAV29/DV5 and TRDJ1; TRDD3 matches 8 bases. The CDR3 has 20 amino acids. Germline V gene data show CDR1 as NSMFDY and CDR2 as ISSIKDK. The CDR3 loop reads CAASGGAARLGALNTDKLIF. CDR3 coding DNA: TGTGCCGCAAGCGGTGGGGCGGCCCGACTGGGGGCCTTGAACACCGATAAACTCATCTTT. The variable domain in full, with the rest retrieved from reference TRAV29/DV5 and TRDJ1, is DQQVKQNSPSLSVQEGRISILNCDYTNSMFDYFLWYKKYPAEGPTFLISISSIKDKNEDGRFTVFLNKSAKHLSLHIVPSQPGDSAVYFCAASGGAARLGALNTDKLIFGKGTRVTVEP.

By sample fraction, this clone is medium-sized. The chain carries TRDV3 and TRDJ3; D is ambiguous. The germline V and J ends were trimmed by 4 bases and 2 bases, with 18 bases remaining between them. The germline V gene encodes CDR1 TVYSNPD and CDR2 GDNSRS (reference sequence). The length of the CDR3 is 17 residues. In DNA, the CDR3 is TGTGCCTCCCCAGGAGGACACTCCACCTGGGACACCCGACAGATGTTTTTC. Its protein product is CASPGGHSTWDTRQMFF. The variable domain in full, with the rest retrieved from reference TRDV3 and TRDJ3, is CDKVTQSSPDQTVASGSEVVLLCTYDTVYSNPDLFWYRIRPDYSFQFVFYGDNSRSEGADFTQGRFSVKHILTQKAFHLVISPVRTEDSATYYCASPGGHSTWDTRQMFFGTGIKLFVEP.

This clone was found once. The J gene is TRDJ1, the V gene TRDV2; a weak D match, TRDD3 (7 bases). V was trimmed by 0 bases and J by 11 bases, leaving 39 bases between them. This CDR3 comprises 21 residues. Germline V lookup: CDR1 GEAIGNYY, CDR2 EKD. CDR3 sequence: CACDTVTTTGLPNVGETSLIF. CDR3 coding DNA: TGTGCCTGTGACACCGTGACCACGACTGGCCTTCCAAACGTGGGGGAGACAAGCCTCATCTTT.

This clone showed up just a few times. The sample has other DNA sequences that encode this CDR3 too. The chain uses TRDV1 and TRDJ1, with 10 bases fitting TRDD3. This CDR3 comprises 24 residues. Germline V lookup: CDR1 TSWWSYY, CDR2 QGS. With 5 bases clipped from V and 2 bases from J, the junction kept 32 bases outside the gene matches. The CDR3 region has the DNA TGTGCTCTTGGGAACGCCTTCCTTCCCTGGGGGATATATAGGGCCGGCCAGTATACCGATAAACTCATCTTT. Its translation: CALGNAFLPWGIYRAGQYTDKLIF.

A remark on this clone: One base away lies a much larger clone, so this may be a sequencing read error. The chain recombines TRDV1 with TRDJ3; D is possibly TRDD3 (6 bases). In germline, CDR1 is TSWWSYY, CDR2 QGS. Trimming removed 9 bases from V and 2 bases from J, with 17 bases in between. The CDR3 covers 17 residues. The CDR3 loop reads CALSTRGCTWDTRQMFF. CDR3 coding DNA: TGTGCTCTGTCGACTAGGGGATGCACCTGGGACACCCGACAGATGTTTTTC.

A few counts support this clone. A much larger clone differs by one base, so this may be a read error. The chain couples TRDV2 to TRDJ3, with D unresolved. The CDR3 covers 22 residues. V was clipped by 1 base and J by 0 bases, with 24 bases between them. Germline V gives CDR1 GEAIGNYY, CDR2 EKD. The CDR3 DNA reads TGTGCCTGTGACACGGGCAGCCTAGTTCCACCCACCCGCTCCTGGGACACCCGACAGATGTTTTTC. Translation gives CACDTGSLVPPTRSWDTRQMFF.

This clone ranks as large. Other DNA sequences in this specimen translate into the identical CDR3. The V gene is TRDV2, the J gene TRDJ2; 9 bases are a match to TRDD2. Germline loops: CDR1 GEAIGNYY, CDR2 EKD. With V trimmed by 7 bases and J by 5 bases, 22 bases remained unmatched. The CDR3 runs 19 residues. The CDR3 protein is CACPAFLRQGDRVTAQLFF. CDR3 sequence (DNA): TGTGCCTGCCCGGCCTTCCTACGACAAGGGGATCGGGTCACAGCACAACTCTTCTTT.